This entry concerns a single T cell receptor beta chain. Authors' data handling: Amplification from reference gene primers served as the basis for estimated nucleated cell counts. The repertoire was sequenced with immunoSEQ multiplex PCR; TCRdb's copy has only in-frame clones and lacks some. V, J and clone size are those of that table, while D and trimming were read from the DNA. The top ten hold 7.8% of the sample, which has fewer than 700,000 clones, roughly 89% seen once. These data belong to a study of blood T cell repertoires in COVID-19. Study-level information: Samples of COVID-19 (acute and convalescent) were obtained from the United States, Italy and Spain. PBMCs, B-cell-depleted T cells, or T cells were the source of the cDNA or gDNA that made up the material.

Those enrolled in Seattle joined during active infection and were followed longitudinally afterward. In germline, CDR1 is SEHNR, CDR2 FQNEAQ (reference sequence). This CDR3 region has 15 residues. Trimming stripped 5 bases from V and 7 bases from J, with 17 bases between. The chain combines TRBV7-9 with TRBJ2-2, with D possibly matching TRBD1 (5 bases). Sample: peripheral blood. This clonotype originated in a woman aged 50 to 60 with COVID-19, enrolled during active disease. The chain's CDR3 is CASSQGSRGIGELFF. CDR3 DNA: TGTGCCAGCAGCCAGGGCAGTAGGGGAATCGGGGAGCTGTTTTTT. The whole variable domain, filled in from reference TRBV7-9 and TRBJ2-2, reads DTGVSQNPRHKITKRGQNVTFRCDPISEHNRLYWYRQTLGQGPEFLTYFQNEAQLEKSRLLSDRFSAERPKGSFSTLEIQRTEQGDSAMYLCASSQGSRGIGELFFGEGSRLTVL.